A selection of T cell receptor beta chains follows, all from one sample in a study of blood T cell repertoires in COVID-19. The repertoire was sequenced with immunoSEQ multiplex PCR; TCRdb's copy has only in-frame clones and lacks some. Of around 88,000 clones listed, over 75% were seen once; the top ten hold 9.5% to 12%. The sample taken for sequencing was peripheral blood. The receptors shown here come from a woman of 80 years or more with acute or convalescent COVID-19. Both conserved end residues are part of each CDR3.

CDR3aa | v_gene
CASSPLAAASNYGYTF | TRBV5-4
CASSGWGRETQYF | TRBV27
CASSLARGSGGVGELFF | TRBV5-4
CASSVGQGAVTGNTIYF | TRBV9
CASRGRQVGVRDTEAFF | TRBV10-2
CASSLRVGAGSPLHF | TRBV5-4
CASTPGQMNTEAFF | TRBV27
CASSSATSTDTQYF | TRBV5-1
CASTESGGQPQHF | TRBV6-4
CASSQDRGGDYGYTF | TRBV4-3
CASSVGAQYNEKLFF | TRBV9
CASSQNLPDRANYGYTF | TRBV18
CASSQVNGGEKLFF | TRBV4-3
CASSSSGQGAFNEKLFF | TRBV7-9
CASSPLQGAGTEAFF | TRBV25-1
CASSQERGWTEAFF | TRBV4-1
CASTRTGSTDTQYF | TRBV7-9
CASSLNRGNSPLHF | TRBV11-2
CAISGDRGSAEAFF | TRBV10-3
CATSGQGGNYGYTF | TRBV28
CASSPAPGISGNTIYF | TRBV6-2/TRBV6-3
CASSPPGQFYLRFF | TRBV3-1/TRBV3-2
CSVAVGQGAFYGYTF | TRBV29-1
CASRTVARGRVSGNQPQHF | TRBV6-4
CASRAGMNTEAFF | TRBV28
CASSPSNTNTEAFF | TRBV18
CASSLRRSTEAFF | TRBV28
CASSRGPGGNTGELFF | TRBV5-1
CASSQDETGEYGYTF | TRBV4-1
CASSPGQQETQYF | TRBV18
CASSELGGGQPQHF | TRBV6-1
CASSLEGQGSNQPQHF | TRBV5-1
CASSESRGQPQHF | TRBV2
CATSDPTSWETQYF | TRBV24-1
CASSLPGGEGGGVVNTIYF | TRBV7-3
CASSQGRTGQFYGYTF | TRBV4-1
CASSLMGGVNQPQHF | TRBV27
CASSYAPGNTEAFF | TRBV6-6
CASSLRGSSPVADTQYF | TRBV5-4
CASSLARSLRTGELFF | TRBV7-8
CATSDPQGFGETQYF | TRBV24-1
CASSIRGPANEKLFF | TRBV7-2
CASSLARSGGNSPLHF | TRBV7-6
CASSGRGTPLF | TRBV11-2
CASSPTGLDQPQHF | TRBV5-1
CASSIDHLAGGMRQFF | TRBV19
CASNMGSGGAAGANVLTF | TRBV5-4
CASSQEGQGGNQPQHF | TRBV4-1
CACRPIASSTDTQYF | TRBV19
CASSTGQGASPLHF | TRBV6-2/TRBV6-3
CASSDGTGVKAFF | TRBV6-2/TRBV6-3
CASSMTGTGDTDTQYF | TRBV11-3